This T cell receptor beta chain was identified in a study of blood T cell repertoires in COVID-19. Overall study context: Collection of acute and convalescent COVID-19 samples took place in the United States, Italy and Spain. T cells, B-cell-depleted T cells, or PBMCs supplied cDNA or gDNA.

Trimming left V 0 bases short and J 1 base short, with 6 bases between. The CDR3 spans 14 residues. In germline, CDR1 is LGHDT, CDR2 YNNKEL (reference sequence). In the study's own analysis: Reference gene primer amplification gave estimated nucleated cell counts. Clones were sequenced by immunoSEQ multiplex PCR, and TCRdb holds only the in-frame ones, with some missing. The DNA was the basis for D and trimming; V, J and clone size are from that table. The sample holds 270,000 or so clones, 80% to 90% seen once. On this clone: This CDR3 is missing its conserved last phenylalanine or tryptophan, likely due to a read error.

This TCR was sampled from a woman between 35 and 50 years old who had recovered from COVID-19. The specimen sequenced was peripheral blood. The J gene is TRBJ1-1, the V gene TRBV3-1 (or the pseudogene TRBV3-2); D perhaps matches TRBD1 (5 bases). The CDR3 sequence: CASSQEGGNTEAFL. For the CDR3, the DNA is TGTGCCAGCAGCCAAGAGGGGGGGAACACTGAAGCTTTCCTT.